A selection of T cell receptor beta chains follows, all from one sample in a study of blood T cell repertoires in COVID-19. TCRdb keeps only in-frame clones here, not all; method: immunoSEQ multiplex PCR. Of approximately 440,000 clones listed, 90% are singletons. The source material was PBMCs or T cells enriched from blood (not recorded which). The receptor source for this set is a man younger than 30 who had recovered from COVID-19. The CDR3 runs from the conserved cysteine through the conserved F or W. D genes are given only for firm matches. Rows may omit the clone size; those that give it use once, few, many or a size class.

d_call | j_call | v_call | clone_size | cdr3_aa | cdr3_nt
. | TRBJ2-3 | TRBV6-5 | . | CASRAGPYRDTQYF | TGTGCCAGCAGAGCGGGCCCATATAGGGATACGCAGTATTTT
TRBD1 | TRBJ1-2 | TRBV18 | . | CASSPTGTGDSNGYTF | TGTGCCAGCTCACCTACTGGGACAGGGGATAGTAATGGCTACACCTTC
TRBD1 | TRBJ1-1 | TRBV29-1 | . | CSTSGTGWTEAFF | TGCAGCACTTCTGGGACAGGGTGGACTGAAGCTTTCTTT
. | TRBJ1-2 | TRBV11-2 | . | CASSLSTGHLPGGYGYTF | TGTGCCAGCAGCTTAAGTACGGGACACCTCCCCGGTGGCTATGGCTACACCTTC
TRBD1 | TRBJ1-1 | TRBV27 | . | CASGPGGARTEAFF | TGTGCCAGCGGACCAGGGGGCGCCAGGACTGAAGCTTTCTTT
. | TRBJ1-1 | TRBV19 | . | CASSIINRRNTEAFF | TGTGCCAGTAGTATTATTAACAGGAGAAACACTGAAGCTTTCTTT
TRBD2 | TRBJ2-7 | TRBV6-5 | . | CASSYRRASGGDEQYF | TGTGCCAGCAGTTACCGGAGGGCTAGCGGGGGAGATGAGCAGTACTTC
. | TRBJ2-5 | TRBV25-1 | . | CASSELLFDRQETQYF | TGTGCCAGCAGTGAATTGTTGTTCGACAGGCAAGAGACCCAGTACTTC
. | TRBJ1-6 | TRBV6-5 | . | CAIQPTVNNSPLHF | TGTGCCATCCAACCGACAGTGAATAATTCACCCCTCCACTTT
TRBD1 | TRBJ2-1 | TRBV12-5 | . | CASGSTGATYNEQFF | TGTGCTAGTGGTTCTACAGGGGCAACCTACAATGAGCAGTTCTTC
TRBD1 | TRBJ1-1 | TRBV5-5 | once | CASSAPTGQLQYTEAFF | TGTGCCAGCAGCGCCCCTACGGGACAGCTCCAATACACTGAAGCTTTCTTT
. | TRBJ1-3 | TRBV11-3 | . | CASSLVSRVRNTIYF | TGTGCCAGCAGCTTAGTTTCCAGGGTGCGAAACACCATATATTTT
. | TRBJ1-3 | TRBV12-3/TRBV12-4 | . | CATWATSGNTIYF | TGTGCCACCTGGGCCACCTCTGGAAACACCATATATTTT
. | TRBJ1-1 | TRBV7-8 | . | CASSPPPGWNTEAFF | TGTGCCAGCAGCCCGCCCCCGGGGTGGAACACTGAAGCTTTCTTT
TRBD1 | TRBJ1-2 | TRBV7-9 | . | CASSLQTGGDFNYGYTF | TGTGCCAGCAGCTTACAGACAGGGGGCGACTTTAACTATGGCTACACCTTC
. | TRBJ1-1 | TRBV5-5 | . | CASSLDLLEAFF | TGTGCCAGCAGCTTGGACCTACTAGAAGCTTTCTTT
. | TRBJ2-7 | TRBV6-2/TRBV6-3 | . | CASSYLSSRYYEQYF | TGTGCCAGCAGTTACTTGTCTAGCAGATACTACGAGCAGTACTTC
. | TRBJ1-5 | TRBV5-8 | . | CASSLIRQPQHF | TGTGCCAGCAGCTTGATACGGCAGCCCCAGCATTTT
TRBD2 | TRBJ2-5 | TRBV5-1 | . | CASSLALAGGQQETQYF | TGCGCCAGCAGCTTGGCGCTAGCGGGAGGACAGCAAGAGACCCAGTACTTC
. | TRBJ1-2 | TRBV7-2 | . | CASSSATSSYTF | TGTGCCAGCAGCTCTGCCACGTCTAGCTACACCTTC
TRBD1 | TRBJ2-7 | TRBV20-1 | . | CSASYQGASYEQYF | TGCAGTGCTAGTTACCAGGGGGCCTCCTACGAGCAGTACTTC
. | TRBJ2-4 | TRBV19 | . | CASSKGGAKNIQYF | TGTGCCAGTAGTAAAGGAGGGGCCAAAAACATTCAGTACTTC
. | TRBJ2-3 | TRBV5-1 | few | CASSQEIGQLTDTQYF | TGCGCCAGCAGCCAAGAAATAGGACAGCTGACAGATACGCAGTATTTT
. | TRBJ2-7 | TRBV27 | . | CASSPRTSRVSNPYEQYF | TGTGCCAGCAGCCCTCGTACCTCCCGGGTCTCCAACCCCTACGAGCAGTACTTC
TRBD1 | TRBJ2-2 | TRBV7-9 | . | CASSLALGDRPTGELFF | TGTGCCAGCAGCTTAGCGCTGGGGGACAGACCAACCGGGGAGCTGTTTTTT
. | TRBJ1-1 | TRBV30 | once | CAWDRRMNTEAFF | TGTGCCTGGGACAGGCGCATGAACACTGAAGCTTTCTTT
. | TRBJ1-2 | TRBV4-1 | . | CASRGRAGNYGYTF | TGCGCCAGCCGCGGTCGGGCGGGGAACTATGGCTACACCTTC
. | TRBJ2-2 | TRBV4-1 | . | CASSQDGTGLSGELFF | TGCGCCAGCAGCCAAGATGGAACAGGGTTATCCGGGGAGCTGTTTTTT
TRBD1 | TRBJ1-5 | TRBV19 | once | CASSHFDRVNQPQHF | TGTGCCAGTAGTCATTTCGACAGGGTCAATCAGCCCCAGCATTTT
. | TRBJ2-2 | TRBV6-6 | . | CASSYSIFQATGELFF | TGTGCCAGCAGTTACTCGATTTTCCAGGCCACCGGGGAGCTGTTTTTT
. | TRBJ1-5 | TRBV19 | once | CASSIGGTFNQPQHF | TGTGCCAGTAGTATTGGGGGGACCTTCAATCAGCCCCAGCATTTT
. | TRBJ2-2 | TRBV18 | . | CASSPIQGWTGELFF | TGTGCCAGCTCACCCATACAGGGATGGACCGGGGAGCTGTTTTTT
TRBD1 | TRBJ1-2 | TRBV11-2 | . | CASSLDKDRGRGYTF | TGTGCCAGCAGCTTAGATAAGGACAGGGGTAGGGGCTACACCTTC
TRBD1 | TRBJ2-7 | TRBV2 | . | CASSEAARTGGSYEQYF | TGTGCCAGCAGTGAAGCGGCCAGGACAGGGGGTTCCTACGAGCAGTACTTC
TRBD1 | TRBJ1-4 | TRBV7-2 | . | CASSLVLGRGRLNEKLFF | TGTGCCAGCAGCTTAGTTTTAGGCAGGGGGCGTCTCAATGAAAAACTGTTTTTT
. | TRBJ1-2 | TRBV28 | . | CASSTARVINYGYTF | TGTGCCAGTTCGACTGCCAGGGTGATTAACTATGGCTACACCTTC
TRBD1 | TRBJ1-1 | TRBV19 | . | CASSRDRGRWGTEAFF | TGTGCCAGTAGTCGGGACAGGGGGCGATGGGGCACTGAAGCTTTCTTT
. | TRBJ1-1 | TRBV5-1 | . | CASSLRGQRFTEAFF | TGCGCCAGCAGCCTACGCGGACAGCGTTTCACTGAAGCTTTCTTT
TRBD2 | TRBJ2-5 | TRBV11-2 | . | CASSLGAGGETQYF | TGTGCCAGCAGCTTAGGTGCGGGAGGGGAGACCCAGTACTTC
TRBD1 | TRBJ2-7 | TRBV29-1 | . | CSVGGYRQGRSYEQYF | TGCAGCGTTGGCGGATATCGACAGGGTCGCTCCTACGAGCAGTACTTC
. | TRBJ1-5 | TRBV6-1 | once | CASSEQGPQSQHF | TGTGCCAGCAGTGAACAGGGTCCTCAGTCCCAGCATTTT
. | TRBJ1-5 | TRBV7-9 | . | CASSFWGDDQPQHF | TGTGCCAGCAGCTTTTGGGGGGATGATCAGCCCCAGCATTTT
TRBD2 | TRBJ2-1 | TRBV6-5 | . | CATRLAGVLEQFF | TGTGCCACCAGACTAGCGGGAGTCCTTGAGCAGTTCTTC
. | TRBJ1-1 | TRBV10-3 | . | CAISESGHADNTEAFF | TGTGCCATCAGTGAGTCGGGACACGCCGATAACACTGAAGCTTTCTTT
. | TRBJ1-2 | TRBV9 | . | CASSVVQNYGYTF | TGTGCCAGCAGCGTAGTACAGAACTATGGCTACACCTTC
TRBD2 | TRBJ2-5 | TRBV18 | . | CASSPPNSLAGEETQYF | TGTGCCAGCTCACCACCGAACTCACTAGCGGGGGAAGAGACCCAGTACTTC
. | TRBJ1-1 | TRBV19 | . | CASIEGGANTEAFF | TGTGCCAGTATTGAGGGCGGAGCGAACACTGAAGCTTTCTTT
TRBD1 | TRBJ1-6 | TRBV7-2 | . | CASSLLDRVESPLHF | TGTGCCAGCAGCTTGTTGGACAGGGTGGAGTCACCCCTCCACTTT
TRBD1 | TRBJ1-2 | TRBV29-1 | . | CSVDRGQGYGYTF | TGCAGCGTTGACAGGGGGCAAGGGTATGGCTACACCTTC
. | TRBJ1-4 | TRBV5-1 | . | CASSLAGFNEKLFF | TGCGCCAGCAGCTTGGCAGGCTTTAATGAAAAACTGTTTTTT
. | TRBJ2-1 | TRBV21-1 | . | CASSKGGDVNEQFF | TGTGCCAGCAGCAAAGGCGGGGATGTCAATGAGCAGTTCTTC
. | TRBJ2-2 | TRBV7-8 | few | CASSRLGGAVMTGELFF | TGTGCCAGCAGCCGACTTGGGGGGGCCGTAATGACCGGGGAGCTGTTTTTT
. | TRBJ1-3 | TRBV7-6 | . | CASSWGDSGNTIYF | TGTGCCAGCAGCTGGGGGGACTCTGGAAACACCATATATTTT
. | TRBJ1-2 | TRBV28 | . | CASSSPPLSGYTF | TGTGCCAGCAGTTCCCCCCCACTCTCGGGCTACACCTTC
TRBD1 | TRBJ1-1 | TRBV10-3 | . | CAIGVQGAIAAFF | TGTGCCATCGGTGTGCAGGGGGCCATTGCAGCTTTCTTT
. | TRBJ1-2 | TRBV18 | . | CASSPRQGHNGYTF | TGTGCCAGCTCACCGAGGCAGGGGCACAATGGCTACACCTTC